Listed below are T cell receptor beta chains from one sample, sequenced in a study of blood T cells in healthy people across ages. TCRdb analysed the 5' RACE reads with MiXCR anew, one entry per CDR3 protein. The sample holds 1,300,000 or so distinct CDR3 sequences, roughly 59% seen once. The specimen was blood. The origin of the receptors is a man younger than 35 in good health. The CDR3 runs from the conserved cysteine through the conserved F or W. Size is omitted from some rows. Given values are once, few, many or a class for expanded clones.

j_gene: TRBJ2-4
v_gene: TRBV20-1
abundance: NA
CDR3aa: CSAGTSGSIVKNIQYF

j_gene: TRBJ2-7
v_gene: TRBV20-1
abundance: few
CDR3aa: CSARKTSGSYEQYF

j_gene: TRBJ2-7
v_gene: TRBV4-1
abundance: few
CDR3aa: CASSQHNSDWVTYEQYF

j_gene: TRBJ1-4
v_gene: TRBV5-5
abundance: NA
CDR3aa: CASSPIGAINEKLFF

j_gene: TRBJ2-5
v_gene: TRBV25-1
abundance: NA
CDR3aa: CASSPGSPGTQYF

j_gene: TRBJ2-7
v_gene: TRBV20-1
abundance: many
CDR3aa: CSALRDRFYEQYF

j_gene: TRBJ1-1
v_gene: TRBV28
abundance: NA
CDR3aa: CASSFRGVTEAFF

j_gene: TRBJ1-6
v_gene: TRBV12-5
abundance: NA
CDR3aa: CASGTDRGLYNSPLHF

j_gene: TRBJ1-1
v_gene: TRBV6-5
abundance: NA
CDR3aa: CASSLPTMGTEAFF

j_gene: TRBJ2-3
v_gene: TRBV12-3/TRBV12-4
abundance: few
CDR3aa: CASSFGRNTDTQYF

j_gene: TRBJ1-5
v_gene: TRBV6-2/TRBV6-3
abundance: NA
CDR3aa: CASSNSGPLGNQPQHF

j_gene: TRBJ2-1
v_gene: TRBV4-3
abundance: few
CDR3aa: CASSQGAAGNNEQFF

j_gene: TRBJ2-5
v_gene: TRBV6-6
abundance: NA
CDR3aa: CASSRDRGVETQYF

j_gene: NA
v_gene: TRBV3-1
abundance: NA
CDR3aa: CASSQDSWMLSEQYF

j_gene: TRBJ1-1
v_gene: TRBV3-1
abundance: NA
CDR3aa: CASSQETGTPWGEAFF

j_gene: TRBJ2-7
v_gene: TRBV6-2/TRBV6-3
abundance: NA
CDR3aa: CASRPGQLSYEQYF

j_gene: TRBJ2-3
v_gene: TRBV3-1
abundance: NA
CDR3aa: CASSQDTAATDTQYF

j_gene: TRBJ1-2
v_gene: TRBV28
abundance: NA
CDR3aa: CASSPQGRGNYGYTF

j_gene: TRBJ1-6
v_gene: TRBV5-1
abundance: NA
CDR3aa: CASSFGYSRSEYNSPLHF

j_gene: TRBJ2-2
v_gene: TRBV12-3/TRBV12-4
abundance: NA
CDR3aa: CASSQSGGNTGELFF

j_gene: NA
v_gene: TRBV20-1
abundance: NA
CDR3aa: CSARLAFEQYF

j_gene: TRBJ1-2
v_gene: TRBV28
abundance: few
CDR3aa: CASRLRGRVYGYTF

j_gene: TRBJ1-1
v_gene: TRBV10-3
abundance: NA
CDR3aa: CAISESYDSEAFF

j_gene: TRBJ2-1
v_gene: TRBV6-2/TRBV6-3
abundance: NA
CDR3aa: CASTLGLAVLYNEQFF

j_gene: TRBJ1-2
v_gene: TRBV6-1
abundance: NA
CDR3aa: CASSERTGGGYGYTF

j_gene: TRBJ2-3
v_gene: TRBV3-1
abundance: NA
CDR3aa: CASSQVVGTTDTQYF

j_gene: TRBJ2-4
v_gene: TRBV25-1
abundance: few
CDR3aa: CASSLHGPLGKNIQYF

j_gene: TRBJ2-7
v_gene: TRBV20-1
abundance: NA
CDR3aa: CSANSAGTSYEQYF

j_gene: TRBJ1-2
v_gene: TRBV4-1
abundance: NA
CDR3aa: CASSQARTGDFYGYTF

j_gene: TRBJ1-4
v_gene: TRBV7-2
abundance: NA
CDR3aa: CASSAERGREKLFF

j_gene: TRBJ2-6
v_gene: TRBV27
abundance: NA
CDR3aa: CASTFGRVSGANVLTF

j_gene: NA
v_gene: TRBV11-3
abundance: NA
CDR3aa: CASSLRGGRSQETQYF

j_gene: TRBJ2-1
v_gene: TRBV4-1
abundance: NA
CDR3aa: CASKPAGLDPNEQFF

j_gene: TRBJ1-5
v_gene: TRBV10-3
abundance: few
CDR3aa: CAISDSQGRQPQHF